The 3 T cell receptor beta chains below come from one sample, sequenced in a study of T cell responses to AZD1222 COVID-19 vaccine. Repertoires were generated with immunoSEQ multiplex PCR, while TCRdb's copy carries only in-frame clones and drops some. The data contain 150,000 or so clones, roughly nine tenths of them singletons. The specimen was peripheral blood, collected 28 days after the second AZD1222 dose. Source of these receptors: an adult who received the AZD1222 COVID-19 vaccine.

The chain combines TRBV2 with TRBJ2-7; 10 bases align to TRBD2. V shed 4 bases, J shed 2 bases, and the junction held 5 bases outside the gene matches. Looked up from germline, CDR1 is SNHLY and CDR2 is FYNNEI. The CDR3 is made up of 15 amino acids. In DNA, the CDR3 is TGTGCCAGCAGTGGTCTAGCGGGGGTGACCTACGAGCAGTACTTC. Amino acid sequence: CASSGLAGVTYEQYF.

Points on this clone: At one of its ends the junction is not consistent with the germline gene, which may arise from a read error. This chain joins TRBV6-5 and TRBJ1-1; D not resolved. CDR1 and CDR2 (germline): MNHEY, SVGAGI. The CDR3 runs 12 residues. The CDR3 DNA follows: TGTGCCAGCAGTGACTCACTCTTAGTAGCTTTCTTT. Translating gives CASSDSLLVAFF.

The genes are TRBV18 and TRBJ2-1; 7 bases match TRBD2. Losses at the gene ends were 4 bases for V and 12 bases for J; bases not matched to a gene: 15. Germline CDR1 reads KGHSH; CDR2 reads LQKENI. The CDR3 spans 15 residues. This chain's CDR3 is CASSRPGLRDPRQFF. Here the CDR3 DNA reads TGTGCCAGCTCACGACCGGGACTACGTGATCCGAGGCAGTTCTTC.